A single TCR beta chain is shown here with its context. What it binds is not known. Other DNA sequences in the sample encode the same CDR3. These data come from a study of cytomegalovirus exposure and HLA in healthy donors. Study-level findings and limits: Across all donors, roughly uniform sequencing depth was an assumption of the presence/absence analyses.

The germline gives CDR1 SGHDT, CDR2 YYEEEE. V was pared by 4 bases and J by 5 bases, with 12 bases between. The CDR3 has 13 residues. PCR used 60 Vbeta primers and 13 Jbeta primers. Method: immunoSEQ multiplex PCR; TCRdb's copy keeps in-frame clones and lacks some. The sample lists some 190,000 clones, 82% occurring once. The rearrangement links TRBV5-6 to TRBJ1-1; TRBD1 might be the D (6 bases). Sequences were obtained from PBMCs. This TCR derives from a middle-aged man in good health and CMV-seronegative. CDR3 residues: CASSRGGGTEAFF. In DNA, the CDR3 is TGTGCCAGCAGCCGAGGGGGAGGGACTGAAGCTTTCTTT.